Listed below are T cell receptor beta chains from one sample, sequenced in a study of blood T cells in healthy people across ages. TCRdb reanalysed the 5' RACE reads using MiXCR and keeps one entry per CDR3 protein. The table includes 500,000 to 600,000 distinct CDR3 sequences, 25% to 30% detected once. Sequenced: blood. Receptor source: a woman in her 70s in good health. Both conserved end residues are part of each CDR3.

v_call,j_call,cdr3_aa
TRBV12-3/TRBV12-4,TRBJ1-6,CASSAPGRLSSYNSPLHF
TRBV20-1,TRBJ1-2,CSASHVGYNYGYTF
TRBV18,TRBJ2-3,CASSLGQATDTQYF
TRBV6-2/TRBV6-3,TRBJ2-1,CASINRLAGANEQFF
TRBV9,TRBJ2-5,CASSPVGEGRKTQYF
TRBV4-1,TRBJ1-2,CASSYDRLANYGYTF
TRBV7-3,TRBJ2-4,CASSPGGLVNIQYF
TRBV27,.,CASSVPGQGTSEQYF
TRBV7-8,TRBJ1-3,CASSTGALSGNTIYF
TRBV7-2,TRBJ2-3,CASRVSGYDTQYF
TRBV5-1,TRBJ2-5,CASSLGTGNKETQYF
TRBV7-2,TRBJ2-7,CASSLISGLGEQYF
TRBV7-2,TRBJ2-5,CASSLGLGAQYF
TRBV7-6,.,CASSLEDSYYNEQFF
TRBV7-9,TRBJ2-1,CASSWDDGHNEQFF
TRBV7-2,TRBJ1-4,CASSLFRSEKLFF
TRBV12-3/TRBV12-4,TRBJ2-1,CASSRTSGDYNEQFF
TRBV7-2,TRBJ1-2,CATGQGRSYGYTF
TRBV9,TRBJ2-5,CASSVGGGFLETQYF
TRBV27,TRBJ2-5,CASSLSRGERTQYF
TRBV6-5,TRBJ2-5,CASSYSRDQGKTQYF
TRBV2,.,CASRGTSYNEQFF
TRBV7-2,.,CASSLGGSRYEQYF
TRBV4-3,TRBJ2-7,CASSQAPGQGYEQYF
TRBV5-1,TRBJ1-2,CASSLDGSSIYGYTF
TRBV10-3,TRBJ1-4,CAISVGGDEKLFF
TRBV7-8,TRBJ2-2,CASSLAALAGKGGELFF